This T cell receptor beta chain emerged from a study of control samples from healthy donors and cancer patients. Germline V CDR1 and CDR2: DFQATT, SNEGSKA (reference sequence). The CDR3 runs to 11 residues. V lost 3 bases, J lost 3 bases, and 4 bases lay in between. Repertoires were generated with immunoSEQ multiplex PCR, while TCRdb's copy carries only in-frame clones and drops some. The profile shows about 22,000 clones, roughly 80% of them singletons. The sequence came from a man in his sixties with head and neck cancer. The source material was PBMCs. The chain recombines TRBV20-1 with TRBJ2-3; D is uncertain. The CDR3 DNA reads as TGCAGTGCTAGGGTAACAGATACGCAGTATTTT. Its translation: CSARVTDTQYF.